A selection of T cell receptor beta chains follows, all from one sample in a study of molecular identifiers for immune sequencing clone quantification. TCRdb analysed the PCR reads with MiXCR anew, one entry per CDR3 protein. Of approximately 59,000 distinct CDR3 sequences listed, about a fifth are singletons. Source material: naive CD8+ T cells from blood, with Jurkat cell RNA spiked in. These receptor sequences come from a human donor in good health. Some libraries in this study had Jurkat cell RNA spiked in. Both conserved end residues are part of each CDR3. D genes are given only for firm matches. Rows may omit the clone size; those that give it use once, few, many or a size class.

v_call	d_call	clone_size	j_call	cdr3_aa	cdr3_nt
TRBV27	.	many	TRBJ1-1	CASAKQGLTEAFF	TGTGCCAGCGCCAAACAGGGCCTCACTGAAGCTTTCTTT
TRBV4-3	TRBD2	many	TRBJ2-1	CASSRGTGLAHNEQFF	TGCGCCAGCAGCCGCGGAACAGGACTAGCGCACAATGAGCAGTTCTTC
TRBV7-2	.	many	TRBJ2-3	CASSFSTDTQYF	TGTGCCAGCAGCTTTAGCACAGATACGCAGTATTTT
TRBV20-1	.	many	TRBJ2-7	CSARSGYSYEQYF	TGCAGTGCTAGATCCGGTTATTCCTACGAGCAGTACTTC
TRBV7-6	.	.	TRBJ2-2	CASSSGDGTGELVF	TGTGCCAGCAGTTCCGGGGACGGCACCGGGGAGCTGGTTTTT
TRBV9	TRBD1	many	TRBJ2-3	CASSVEGGQGLLDTQYF	TGTGCCAGCAGCGTAGAGGGAGGACAGGGGCTGTTAGATACGCAGTATTTT
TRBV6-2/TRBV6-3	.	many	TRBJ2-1	CASNRGQARNEQFF	TGTGCCAGCAATCGAGGGCAGGCACGCAATGAGCAGTTCTTC
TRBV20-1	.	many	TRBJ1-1	CSARAYGGRAEAFF	TGCAGTGCTAGAGCCTACGGGGGACGGGCTGAAGCTTTCTTT
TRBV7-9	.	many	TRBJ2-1	CASSPGWAINEQFF	TGTGCCAGCAGCCCCGGCTGGGCAATCAATGAGCAGTTCTTC
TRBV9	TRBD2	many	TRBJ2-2	CASSRGVVGTGELFF	TGTGCCAGCAGCCGGGGGGTCGTGGGGACCGGGGAGCTGTTTTTT
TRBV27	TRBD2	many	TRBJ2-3	CASSLLTGLAASTDTQYF	TGTGCCAGCAGTTTATTAACCGGACTAGCGGCTAGCACAGATACGCAGTATTTT
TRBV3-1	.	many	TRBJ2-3	CASGDPDTQYF	TGTGCCAGCGGAGATCCGGATACGCAGTATTTT
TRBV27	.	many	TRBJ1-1	CASSSSLVLTEAFF	TGTGCCAGCAGTTCCTCCCTCGTTTTGACTGAAGCTTTCTTT
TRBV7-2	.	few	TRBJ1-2	CASSSSLGVSYGYTF	TGTGCCAGCAGCTCCTCCTTAGGGGTATCCTATGGCTACACCTTC
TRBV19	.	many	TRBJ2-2	CASSIARTAMTGELFF	TGTGCCAGTAGTATTGCCCGGACCGCGATGACCGGGGAGCTGTTTTTT
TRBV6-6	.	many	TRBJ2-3	CASSYSFAEGDTDTQYF	TGTGCCAGCAGTTACTCCTTTGCGGAGGGGGACACAGATACGCAGTATTTT
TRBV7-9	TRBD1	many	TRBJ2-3	CASSTTRGPALDTQYF	TGTGCCAGCAGCACCACCAGGGGGCCGGCCTTGGATACGCAGTATTTT
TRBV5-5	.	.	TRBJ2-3	CASSLEAFNTDTQYF	TGTGCCAGCAGCTTGGAAGCGTTTAACACAGATACGCAGTATTTT
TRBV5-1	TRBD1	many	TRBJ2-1	CASSLGSRDRGGYGEYEQFF	TGCGCCAGCAGCTTGGGGTCTAGGGACAGGGGGGGATACGGCGAGTATGAGCAGTTCTTC
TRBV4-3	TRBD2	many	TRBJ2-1	CASSQDQLAGGNPYNEQFF	TGCGCCAGCAGCCAAGATCAACTAGCGGGAGGGAACCCATACAATGAGCAGTTCTTC
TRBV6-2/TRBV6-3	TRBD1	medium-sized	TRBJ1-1	CASSMTGGNTEAFF	TGTGCCAGCAGTATGACAGGGGGTAACACTGAAGCTTTCTTT
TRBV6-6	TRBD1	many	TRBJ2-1	CASSPDRGNEQFF	TGTGCCAGCAGTCCGGACAGGGGGAATGAGCAGTTCTTC
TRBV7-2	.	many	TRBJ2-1	CASSLALEGTPYNEQFF	TGTGCCAGCAGCTTAGCGCTGGAAGGCACTCCTTACAATGAGCAGTTCTTC
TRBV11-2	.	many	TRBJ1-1	CASSSSMMSEAFF	TGTGCCAGCAGCTCAAGCATGATGTCTGAAGCTTTCTTT
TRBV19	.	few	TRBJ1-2	CATREVYGYTF	TGTGCCACCAGGGAAGTGTATGGCTACACCTTC
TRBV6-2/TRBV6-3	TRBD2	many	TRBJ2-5	CASSHSTTGLAGTETQYF	TGTGCCAGCAGTCATTCTACGACCGGACTAGCGGGAACAGAGACCCAGTACTTC
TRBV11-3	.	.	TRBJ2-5	CASSFWDAETQYF	TGTGCCAGCAGCTTCTGGGATGCGGAGACCCAGTACTTC
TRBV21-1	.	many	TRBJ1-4	CASSYTGTEEEKLFF	TGTGCCAGCAGCTATACCGGGACAGAGGAAGAAAAACTGTTTTTT
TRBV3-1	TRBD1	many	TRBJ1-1	CASSQPDREDTEAFF	TGTGCCAGCAGCCAACCTGACAGGGAGGACACTGAAGCTTTCTTT
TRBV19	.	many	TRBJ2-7	CASSITGVEQYF	TGTGCCAGTAGTATAACTGGGGTCGAGCAGTACTTC
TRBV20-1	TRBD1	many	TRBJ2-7	CSASFLTGGYEQYF	TGCAGTGCCTCGTTCCTGACAGGGGGCTACGAGCAGTACTTC
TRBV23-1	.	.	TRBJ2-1	CASSLKRKLCNEQFF	TGCGCCAGCAGTCTTAAGCGGAAACTCTGCAACGAGCAGTTCTTC
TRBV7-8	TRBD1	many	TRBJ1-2	CASSLRSRQGTDGYTF	TGTGCCAGCAGCTTAAGGTCCCGACAGGGGACCGATGGCTACACCTTC
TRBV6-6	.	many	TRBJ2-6	CASSYGPQGSYPLPGANVLTF	TGTGCCAGCAGTTATGGCCCCCAGGGCTCGTACCCCTTGCCTGGGGCCAACGTCCTGACTTTC
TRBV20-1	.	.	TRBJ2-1	CSASLQGSGEQFF	TGCAGTGCTAGCCTACAGGGTTCGGGTGAGCAGTTCTTC
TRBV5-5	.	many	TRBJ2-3	CASSLSQGGRDTQYF	TGTGCCAGCAGCTTGAGCCAGGGGGGGCGAGATACGCAGTATTTT
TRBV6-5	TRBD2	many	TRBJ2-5	CASSWGGDFQETQYF	TGTGCCAGCAGTTGGGGAGGGGACTTCCAAGAGACCCAGTACTTC
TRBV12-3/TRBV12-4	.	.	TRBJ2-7	CASSLRISTYEQYF	TGTGCCAGCAGTTTAAGAATTAGTACCTACGAGCAGTACTTC
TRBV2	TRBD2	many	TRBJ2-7	CASSTLAGALSSYEQYF	TGTGCCAGCAGTACACTAGCGGGAGCATTATCGTCCTACGAGCAGTACTTC
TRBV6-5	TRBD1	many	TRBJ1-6	CASSYSIGRKLRDSRDNSPLHF	TGTGCCAGCAGTTACTCGATTGGCCGGAAACTCCGGGACAGCCGAGATAATTCACCCCTCCACTTT